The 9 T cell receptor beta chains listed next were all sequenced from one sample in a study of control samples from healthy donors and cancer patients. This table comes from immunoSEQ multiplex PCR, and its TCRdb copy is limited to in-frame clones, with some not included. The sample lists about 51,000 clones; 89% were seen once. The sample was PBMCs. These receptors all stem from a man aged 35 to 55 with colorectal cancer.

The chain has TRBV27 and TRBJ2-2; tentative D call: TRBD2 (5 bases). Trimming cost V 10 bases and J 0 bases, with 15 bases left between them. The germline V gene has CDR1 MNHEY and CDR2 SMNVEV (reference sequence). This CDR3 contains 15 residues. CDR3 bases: TGTGCCAACAAAGCGGTGAAGGCGAACACCGGGGAGCTGTTTTTT. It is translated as CANKAVKANTGELFF.

CDR3 amino acids: CASSLGLAVSYEQYF. CDR3 DNA: TGTGCCAGCAGCTTAGGACTAGCGGTTTCCTACGAGCAGTACTTC. The V gene is TRBV7-2, the J gene TRBJ2-7; 9 bases are a match to TRBD2. After removal of 1 base from V and 1 base from J, the junction contained 2 bases not matched to a gene. The V gene's germline CDR1 is SGHTA and CDR2 FQGNSA. The CDR3 is 15 amino acids.

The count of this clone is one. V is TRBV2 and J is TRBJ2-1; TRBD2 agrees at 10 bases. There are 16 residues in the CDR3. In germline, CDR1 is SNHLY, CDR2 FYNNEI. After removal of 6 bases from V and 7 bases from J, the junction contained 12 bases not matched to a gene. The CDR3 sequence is CASSVSSGSYLNEQFF. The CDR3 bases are TGTGCCAGCAGCGTCTCTAGCGGGAGCTACCTTAATGAGCAGTTCTTC.

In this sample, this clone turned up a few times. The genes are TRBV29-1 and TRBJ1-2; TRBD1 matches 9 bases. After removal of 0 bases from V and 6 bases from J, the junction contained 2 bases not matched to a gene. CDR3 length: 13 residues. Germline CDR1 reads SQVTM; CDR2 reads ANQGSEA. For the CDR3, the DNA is TGCAGCGTTGAAGAGGGACAGGGAGATGGCTACACCTTC. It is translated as CSVEEGQGDGYTF.

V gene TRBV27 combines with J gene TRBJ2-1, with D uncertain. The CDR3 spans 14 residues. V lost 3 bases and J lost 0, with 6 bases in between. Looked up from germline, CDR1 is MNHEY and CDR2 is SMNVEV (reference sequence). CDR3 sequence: CASSFPSSYNEQFF. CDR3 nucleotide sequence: TGTGCCAGCAGTTTCCCCAGCTCCTACAATGAGCAGTTCTTC.

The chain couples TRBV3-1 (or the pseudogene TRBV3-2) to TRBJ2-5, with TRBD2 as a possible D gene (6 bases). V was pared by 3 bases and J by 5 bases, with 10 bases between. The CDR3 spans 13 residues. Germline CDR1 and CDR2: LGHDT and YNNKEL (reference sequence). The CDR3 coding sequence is TGTGCCAGCAGCCAGGAGGGTCAGGAGACCCAGTACTTC. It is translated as CASSQEGQETQYF.

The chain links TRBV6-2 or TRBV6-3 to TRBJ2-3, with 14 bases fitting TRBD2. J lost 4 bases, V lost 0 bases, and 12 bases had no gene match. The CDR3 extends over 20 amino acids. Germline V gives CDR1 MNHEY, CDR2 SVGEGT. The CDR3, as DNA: TGTGCCAGCAGTTACTCGAGGACTAGCGGGAGGTATGAGCACGCAGATACGCAGTATTTT. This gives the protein CASSYSRTSGRYEHADTQYF.

The CDR3 protein is CASSHRWGSVGEQYF. DNA of the CDR3: TGTGCCAGCAGCCACCGGTGGGGGAGTGTGGGCGAGCAGTACTTC. The chain has TRBV7-2 and TRBJ2-7, with D perhaps TRBD1 or TRBD2 (5 bases each). This CDR3 region has 15 residues. V gave up 5 bases and J gave up 6 bases, with 20 bases separating them. Germline CDR1 and CDR2: SGHTA and FQGNSA. Full variable domain (missing parts from reference TRBV7-2 and TRBJ2-7): GAGVSQSPSNKVTEKGKDVELRCDPISGHTALYWYRQSLGQGLEFLIYFQGNSAPDKSGLPSDRFSAERTGGSVSTLTIQRTQQEDSAVYLCASSHRWGSVGEQYFGPGTRLTVT.

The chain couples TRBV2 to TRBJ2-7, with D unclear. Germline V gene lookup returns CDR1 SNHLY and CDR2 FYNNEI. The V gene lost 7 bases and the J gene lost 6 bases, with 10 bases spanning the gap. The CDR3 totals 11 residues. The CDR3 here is CASTPVVEQYF. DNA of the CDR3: TGTGCCAGCACCCCGGTAGTCGAGCAGTACTTC.